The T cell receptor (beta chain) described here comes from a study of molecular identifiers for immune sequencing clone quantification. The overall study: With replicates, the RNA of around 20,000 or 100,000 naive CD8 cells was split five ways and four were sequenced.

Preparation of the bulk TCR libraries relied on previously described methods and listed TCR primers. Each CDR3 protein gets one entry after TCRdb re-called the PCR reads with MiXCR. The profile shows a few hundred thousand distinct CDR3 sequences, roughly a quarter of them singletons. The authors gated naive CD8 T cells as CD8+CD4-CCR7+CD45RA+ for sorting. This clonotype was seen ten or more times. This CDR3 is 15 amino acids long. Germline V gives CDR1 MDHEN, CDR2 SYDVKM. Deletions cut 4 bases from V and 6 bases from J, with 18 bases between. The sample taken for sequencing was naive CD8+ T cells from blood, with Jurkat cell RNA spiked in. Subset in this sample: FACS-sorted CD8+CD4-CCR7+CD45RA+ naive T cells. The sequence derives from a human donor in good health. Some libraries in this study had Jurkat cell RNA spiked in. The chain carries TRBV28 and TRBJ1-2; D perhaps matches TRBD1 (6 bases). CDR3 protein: CASSYQGQAWDGYTF. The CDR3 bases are TGTGCCAGCAGTTACCAGGGGCAGGCTTGGGATGGCTACACCTTC.